This is a list of T cell receptor beta chains from one sample in a study of beta chain features in type 1 diabetes. Sequencing used immunoSEQ multiplex PCR; TCRdb keeps in-frame clones, though not all of them. The table lists about 650,000 clones, around 12% of them singletons. The sample taken for sequencing was naive CD4+ T cells from blood. The receptors come from a man aged 30-40 years with type 1 diabetes. CDR3s include the opening cysteine and the closing phenylalanine or tryptophan. The D gene is left open where the match is weak. Rows give clone size only sometimes, using once, few, many, or a class for an expanded clone.

CDR3 protein: CASSLVEGQPQHF
CDR3 DNA: TGTGCCAGCAGCTTAGTCGAAGGTCAGCCCCAGCATTTT
J gene: TRBJ1-5
clone size: -
D gene: -
V gene: TRBV7-9

CDR3 protein: CASTSSSGQGETQYF
CDR3 DNA: TGTGCCAGCACCTCATCCTCGGGACAGGGAGAGACCCAGTACTTC
J gene: TRBJ2-5
clone size: few
D gene: TRBD1
V gene: TRBV7-9

CDR3 protein: CAISDGAGGGSYNEQFF
CDR3 DNA: TGTGCCATCAGTGACGGTGCCGGTGGAGGCTCCTACAATGAGCAGTTCTTC
J gene: TRBJ2-1
clone size: -
D gene: -
V gene: TRBV10-3

CDR3 protein: CASSHVVRRRGGLYNEQFF
CDR3 DNA: TGCGCCAGCAGCCATGTCGTTCGACGGCGCGGGGGATTATACAATGAGCAGTTCTTC
J gene: TRBJ2-1
clone size: few
D gene: TRBD2
V gene: TRBV4-1

CDR3 protein: CASSQLGQGGQPQHF
CDR3 DNA: TGTGCCAGCAGCCAGTTGGGACAGGGAGGTCAGCCCCAGCATTTT
J gene: TRBJ1-5
clone size: few
D gene: TRBD1
V gene: TRBV4-2

CDR3 protein: CSVVGRTGAYEQYF
CDR3 DNA: TGCAGCGTAGTTGGCAGGACAGGGGCCTACGAGCAGTACTTC
J gene: TRBJ2-7
clone size: few
D gene: TRBD1
V gene: TRBV29-1

CDR3 protein: CASSLGPESSYNEQFF
CDR3 DNA: TGTGCCAGCAGCTTAGGCCCAGAGAGCTCCTACAATGAGCAGTTCTTC
J gene: TRBJ2-1
clone size: few
D gene: -
V gene: TRBV11-2

CDR3 protein: CASSPPATSGAAKNIQYF
CDR3 DNA: TGTGCCAGCAGCCCCCCCGCAACTAGCGGGGCAGCCAAAAACATTCAGTACTTC
J gene: TRBJ2-4
clone size: -
D gene: TRBD2
V gene: TRBV27

CDR3 protein: CASSLGLATNTGELFF
CDR3 DNA: TGTGCCAGCAGCTTGGGACTAGCGACGAACACCGGGGAGCTGTTTTTT
J gene: TRBJ2-2
clone size: few
D gene: TRBD2
V gene: TRBV5-4

CDR3 protein: CASSLAAGEDQPQHF
CDR3 DNA: TGTGCCAGCAGCTTAGCAGCGGGAGAGGATCAGCCCCAGCATTTT
J gene: TRBJ1-5
clone size: -
D gene: -
V gene: TRBV7-2

CDR3 protein: CASSQGRRLGGYTF
CDR3 DNA: TGCGCCAGCAGCCAAGGACGGCGACTTGGAGGCTACACCTTC
J gene: TRBJ1-2
clone size: -
D gene: -
V gene: TRBV4-3

CDR3 protein: CASTPRQGTTGELFF
CDR3 DNA: TGTGCCAGTACTCCCAGACAGGGGACCACCGGGGAGCTGTTTTTT
J gene: TRBJ2-2
clone size: few
D gene: TRBD1
V gene: TRBV19

CDR3 protein: CVLHPRLAGVNEQFF
CDR3 DNA: TGTGTCCTTCACCCCCGACTAGCGGGGGTAAATGAGCAGTTCTTC
J gene: TRBJ2-1
clone size: -
D gene: TRBD2
V gene: TRBV30

CDR3 protein: CASSLAGQLNSPLHF
CDR3 DNA: TGTGCCAGCAGCTTAGCGGGGCAGCTCAATTCACCCCTCCACTTT
J gene: TRBJ1-6
clone size: few
D gene: -
V gene: TRBV7-2

CDR3 protein: CASTSSGNTIYF
CDR3 DNA: TGTGCCAGCACAAGCTCTGGAAACACCATATATTTT
J gene: TRBJ1-3
clone size: -
D gene: -
V gene: TRBV7-9

CDR3 protein: CASSQERTGGYTF
CDR3 DNA: TGCGCCAGCAGCCAAGAGAGGACAGGAGGCTACACCTTC
J gene: TRBJ1-2
clone size: few
D gene: TRBD1
V gene: TRBV4-1

CDR3 protein: CASSQVSQETQYF
CDR3 DNA: TGTGCCAGCAGCCAAGTATCTCAAGAGACCCAGTACTTC
J gene: TRBJ2-5
clone size: -
D gene: -
V gene: TRBV14

CDR3 protein: CASSLGDRDTGELFF
CDR3 DNA: TGTGCCAGCAGCTTAGGGGACAGGGACACCGGGGAGCTGTTTTTT
J gene: TRBJ2-2
clone size: -
D gene: TRBD1
V gene: TRBV11-2

CDR3 protein: CASSSKRGLQETQYF
CDR3 DNA: TGTGCCAGCAGTTCCAAGCGGGGTTTGCAAGAGACCCAGTACTTC
J gene: TRBJ2-5
clone size: few
D gene: TRBD2
V gene: TRBV27

CDR3 protein: CAWSSPGEQYF
CDR3 DNA: TGTGCCTGGAGTTCTCCTGGGGAGCAGTACTTC
J gene: TRBJ2-7
clone size: -
D gene: -
V gene: TRBV30

CDR3 protein: CASSFGYEQYF
CDR3 DNA: TGTGCCAGCAGCTTTGGATACGAGCAGTACTTC
J gene: TRBJ2-7
clone size: few
D gene: -
V gene: TRBV5-6

CDR3 protein: CATLPTGAYNEQFF
CDR3 DNA: TGTGCCACCCTTCCGACAGGGGCCTACAATGAGCAGTTCTTC
J gene: TRBJ2-1
clone size: -
D gene: TRBD1
V gene: TRBV6-6

CDR3 protein: CAISINRDSNQETQYF
CDR3 DNA: TGTGCCATCAGTATAAACCGGGACAGTAACCAAGAGACCCAGTACTTC
J gene: TRBJ2-5
clone size: -
D gene: TRBD1
V gene: TRBV10-3

CDR3 protein: CASRRQGVDGLFF
CDR3 DNA: TGTGCCAGCAGGAGACAGGGGGTAGATGGACTGTTTTTT
J gene: TRBJ1-4
clone size: few
D gene: TRBD1
V gene: TRBV2